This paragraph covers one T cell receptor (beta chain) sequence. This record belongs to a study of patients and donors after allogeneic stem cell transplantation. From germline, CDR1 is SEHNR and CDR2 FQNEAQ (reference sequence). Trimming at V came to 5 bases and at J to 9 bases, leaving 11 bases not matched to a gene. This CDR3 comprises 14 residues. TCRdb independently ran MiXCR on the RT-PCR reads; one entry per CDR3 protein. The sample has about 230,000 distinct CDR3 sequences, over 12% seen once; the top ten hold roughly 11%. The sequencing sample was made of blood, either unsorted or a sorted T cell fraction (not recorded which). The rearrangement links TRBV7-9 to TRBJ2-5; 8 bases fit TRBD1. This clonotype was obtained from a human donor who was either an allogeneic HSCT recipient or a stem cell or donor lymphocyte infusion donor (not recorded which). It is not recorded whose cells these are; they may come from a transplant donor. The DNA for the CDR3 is TGTGCCAGCAGCGTCGCCGGGACAGGCAGTTCCCAGTACTTC. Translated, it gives CASSVAGTGSSQYF.